One and the same sample provided the 17 T cell receptor beta chains below, sequenced in a study of OX40 agonist ivuxolimab in advanced cancers. Generated by immunoSEQ multiplex PCR, the TCRdb table keeps only in-frame clones and is missing some. The sample lists about 60,000 clones, roughly 89% seen once, with 11% to 15% in the top ten. This specimen was CD4+ or CD8+ T cells sorted from blood, taken in a trial of the OX40 agonist ivuxolimab. The receptors derive from an adult with an advanced solid tumor such as melanoma, head and neck, liver or kidney cancer.

The chain combines TRBV6-6 with TRBJ2-4; TRBD1 matches at 10 bases. This CDR3 has 15 residues. Unmatched junction bases numbered 6, after V lost 4 bases and J lost 6 bases. Germline V gene lookup returns CDR1 MNHNY and CDR2 SVGAGI (reference sequence). The CDR3: CASSSGQGWGNIQYF. DNA of the CDR3: TGTGCCAGCAGTTCGGGACAGGGGTGGGGAAACATTCAGTACTTC.

The chain couples TRBV2 to TRBJ2-3, with TRBD2 identical over 13 bases. Germline lookup yields CDR1 SNHLY and CDR2 FYNNEI. V was pared by 6 bases and J by 3 bases, with 0 bases of the junction left unmatched. CDR3 size: 14 residues. CDR3 in amino acids: CASRLAGGTDTQYF. For the CDR3, the DNA is TGTGCCAGCAGACTAGCGGGAGGGACAGATACGCAGTATTTT.

The chain uses TRBV19 and TRBJ1-2, with D perhaps matching TRBD1 (5 bases). V dropped 6 bases and J dropped 8 bases, with 19 bases sitting between them. Germline V lookup: CDR1 LNHDA, CDR2 SQIVND (reference sequence). There are 14 residues in the CDR3. The CDR3 DNA follows: TGTGCCAGTAGCCTCGGGACCCTACGAGGGGGCTACACCTTC. Its protein is CASSLGTLRGGYTF.

This CDR3 reads CASSFRGGGYTF. The CDR3 DNA sequence: TGTGCCAGCAGCTTCAGGGGAGGAGGCTACACCTTC. This sequence joins TRBV11-3 and TRBJ1-2, with D tentatively TRBD1 (6 bases). The germline V gene encodes CDR1 SGHNT and CDR2 YENEEA. Trimming took 3 bases from V and 8 from J, leaving 10 bases between them. This CDR3 region has 12 residues.

The chain uses TRBV7-2 and TRBJ2-1; D remains unclear. From germline, CDR1 is SGHTA and CDR2 FQGNSA. V was trimmed by 5 bases and J by 14 bases, leaving 16 bases between them. The CDR3 consists of 12 residues. The CDR3 DNA is TGTGCCAGCAGCCGCCTTCCCGGAATGGAGTTCTTC. Translated: CASSRLPGMEFF.

The chain uses TRBV6-6 and TRBJ1-1; D is possibly TRBD1 (5 bases). The germline gives CDR1 MNHNY, CDR2 SVGAGI (reference sequence). V was pared by 2 bases and J by 1 base, with 11 bases between. CDR3 size: 15 residues. The CDR3 sequence: CASSYPRDGNTEAFF. CDR3 sequence (DNA): TGTGCCAGCAGTTACCCCCGGGACGGGAACACTGAAGCTTTCTTT.

The chain joins TRBV7-9 to TRBJ2-3; a possible D gene is TRBD1 (6 bases). In germline, CDR1 is SEHNR, CDR2 FQNEAQ (reference sequence). The ends were cut back, 3 bases at V and 3 bases at J, with 13 bases in the middle. CDR3 length: 15 residues. The DNA for the CDR3 is TGTGCCAGCAGCTTCCTTTCACAGGGAACAGATACGCAGTATTTT. Translation: CASSFLSQGTDTQYF.

The chain links TRBV28 to TRBJ2-7; D unresolved. This CDR3 spans 15 amino acids. The germline gives CDR1 MDHEN, CDR2 SYDVKM. V was shortened by 7 bases and J by 0 bases, with 16 bases between the two germline ends. CDR3 coding DNA: TGTGCCAGCACTCGGTGGACCCTGAGCTCCTACGAGCAGTACTTC. Its protein is CASTRWTLSSYEQYF.

The chain carries TRBV16 and TRBJ2-5; 8 bases are a match to TRBD1. The J call may not be correct, given that the DNA end is closer to TRBJ2-7. CDR1 and CDR2 from the germline V gene are KGHSY and FQNENV. This CDR3 spans 15 amino acids. CDR3 in amino acids: CASTSGQGGSYEQYF. CDR3 in DNA: TGTGCCAGCACCTCTGGACAGGGCGGATCCTACGAGCAGTACTTC.

This chain connects TRBV18 to TRBJ1-1, with D perhaps TRBD1 (5 bases). Germline CDR1 reads KGHSH; CDR2 reads LQKENI. This CDR3 comprises 13 residues. Trimming cost V 3 bases and J 7 bases, with 12 bases left between them. The CDR3 region is CASSPLLDNEAFF. Here the CDR3 DNA reads TGTGCCAGCTCACCTCTCTTGGACAATGAAGCTTTCTTT.

The rearrangement links TRBV20-1 to TRBJ2-7, with D possibly matching TRBD2 (6 bases). Looked up from germline, CDR1 is DFQATT and CDR2 is SNEGSKA (reference sequence). This CDR3 contains 11 residues. Trimming took off 0 bases at V and 8 bases at J, with 8 bases between the two ends. CDR3 in amino acids: CSARDREKQYF. The DNA of the CDR3 is TGCAGTGCTAGAGATCGGGAGAAGCAGTACTTC.

The J gene is TRBJ1-5, the V gene TRBV30; tentative D call: TRBD1 (5 bases). Germline V gene data show CDR1 as GTSNPN and CDR2 as SVGIG (reference sequence). Trimming shortened V by 2 bases and J by 6 bases, and 8 bases separated the two germline ends. CDR3 length equals 12 residues. CDR3 sequence reads: CAWSSGSQPQHF. The CDR3 bases are TGTGCCTGGAGTTCAGGGAGTCAGCCCCAGCATTTT. Full variable domain (remainder filled in from reference TRBV30 and TRBJ1-5): SQTIHQWPATLVQPVGSPLSLECTVEGTSNPNLYWYRQAAGRGLQLLFYSVGIGQISSEVPQNLSASRPQDRQFILSSKKLLLSDSGFYLCAWSSGSQPQHFGDGTRLSIL.

V usage is TRBV21-1 and J usage is TRBJ2-5; whether TRBD2, the table's D call, matches the DNA was not checked. TRBV21-1 constitutes a pseudogene. There are 15 residues in the CDR3. The CDR3 region is CASEGLVAWRETQYF. The CDR3 DNA reads TGTGCCAGCGAGGGTCTAGTAGCATGGAGGGAGACCCAGTACTTC.

The V gene is TRBV7-9, the J gene TRBJ2-3; D could derive from TRBD1 or TRBD2 (6 bases each). Looked up from germline, CDR1 is SEHNR and CDR2 is FQNEAQ (reference sequence). V lost 2 bases and J lost 6, with 15 bases in between. The CDR3 has 15 amino acids. The CDR3 loop is CASSLRGAPGDTQYF. CDR3 in DNA: TGTGCCAGCAGCTTAAGGGGGGCTCCCGGGGATACGCAGTATTTT. Based on the CDR3 plus reference TRBV7-9 and TRBJ2-3, the full variable domain is DTGVSQNPRHKITKRGQNVTFRCDPISEHNRLYWYRQTLGQGPEFLTYFQNEAQLEKSRLLSDRFSAERPKGSFSTLEIQRTEQGDSAMYLCASSLRGAPGDTQYFGPGTRLTVL.

The rearrangement links TRBV6-1 to TRBJ2-1, with TRBD1 matching over 11 bases. Germline loops: CDR1 MNHNS, CDR2 SASEGT. With V trimmed by 7 bases and J by 8 bases, 7 bases remained unmatched. This CDR3 is 14 amino acids long. DNA of the CDR3: TGTGCCAGCACTCCCCGGACAGGGGGCTATGAGCAGTTCTTC. Protein product: CASTPRTGGYEQFF.

This sequence joins TRBV4-3 and TRBJ2-3; 10 bases fit TRBD2. V gave up 1 base and J gave up 2 bases; unmatched junction bases: 9. The CDR3 runs to 18 residues. Germline-derived CDR1 and CDR2 are LGHNA and YSLEER. The CDR3 here is CASSQAPWTSGNTDTQYF. The CDR3 nucleotides read TGCGCCAGCAGCCAAGCTCCCTGGACTAGCGGAAACACAGATACGCAGTATTTT.

This clone was counted only a few times. V usage is TRBV18 and J usage is TRBJ1-5; D not resolved. Germline CDR1 is KGHSH and CDR2 is LQKENI. V was cut by 0 bases and J by 6 bases, with 6 bases left in between. The CDR3 is 13 amino acids. The CDR3 bases are TGTGCCAGCTCACCACCGGGGTTTCAGCCCCAGCATTTT. It encodes CASSPPGFQPQHF.